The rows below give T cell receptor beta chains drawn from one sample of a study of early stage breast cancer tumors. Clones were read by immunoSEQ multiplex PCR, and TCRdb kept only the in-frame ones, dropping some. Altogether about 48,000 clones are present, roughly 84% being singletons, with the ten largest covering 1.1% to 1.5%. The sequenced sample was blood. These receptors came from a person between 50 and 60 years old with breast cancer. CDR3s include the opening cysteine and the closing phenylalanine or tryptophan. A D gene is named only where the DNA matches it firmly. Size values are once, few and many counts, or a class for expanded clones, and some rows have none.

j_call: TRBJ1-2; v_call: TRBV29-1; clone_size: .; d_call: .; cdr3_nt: TGCAGCGTTGAAGGACAGTTCTATGGCTACACCTTC; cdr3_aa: CSVEGQFYGYTF
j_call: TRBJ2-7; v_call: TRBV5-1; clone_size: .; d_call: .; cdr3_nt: TGCGCCAGCAGCATCGAAATACGGGGCTCGTTGCCGCAGTACTTC; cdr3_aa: CASSIEIRGSLPQYF
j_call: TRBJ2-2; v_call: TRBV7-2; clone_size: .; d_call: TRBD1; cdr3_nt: TGTGCCAGCAGCTTAGGGGGGACAGGGAACACCGGGGAGCTGTTTTTT; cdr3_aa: CASSLGGTGNTGELFF
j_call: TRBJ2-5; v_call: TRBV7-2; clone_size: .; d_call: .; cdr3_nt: TGTGCCAGCAGGGAGGGTGGCCAAGAGACCCAGTACTTC; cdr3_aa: CASREGGQETQYF
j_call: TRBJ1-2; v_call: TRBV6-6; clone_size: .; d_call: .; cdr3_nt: TGTGCCAGCAGTTACGGGTCACGGGGGAATGGCTACACCTTC; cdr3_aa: CASSYGSRGNGYTF
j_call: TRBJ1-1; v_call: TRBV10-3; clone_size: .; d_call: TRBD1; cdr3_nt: TGTGCCATCAGCGACAGGGGGGGCACTGAAGCTTTCTTT; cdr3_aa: CAISDRGGTEAFF
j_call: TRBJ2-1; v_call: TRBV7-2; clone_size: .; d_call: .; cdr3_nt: TGTGCCAGCAGCTTATCAGGTAACACCGGTAATGAGCAGTTCTTC; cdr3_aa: CASSLSGNTGNEQFF
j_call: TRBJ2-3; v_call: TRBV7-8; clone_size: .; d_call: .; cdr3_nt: TGTGCCAGCCCCCCCGATGGAGGCACAGATACGCAGTATTTT; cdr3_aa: CASPPDGGTDTQYF
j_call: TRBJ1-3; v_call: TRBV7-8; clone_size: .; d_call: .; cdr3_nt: TGTGCCAGCAGCCTACTACGGGAGGGAAACACCATATATTTT; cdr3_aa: CASSLLREGNTIYF
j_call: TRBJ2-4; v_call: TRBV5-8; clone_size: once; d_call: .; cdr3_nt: TGTGCCAGCAGCTTTGGAACAACGAGAGGAAACATTCAGTACTTC; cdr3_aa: CASSFGTTRGNIQYF
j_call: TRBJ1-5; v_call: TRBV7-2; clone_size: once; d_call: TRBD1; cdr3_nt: TGTGCCAGCAGCATGCAGGGGGATCAGCCCCAGCATTTT; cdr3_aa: CASSMQGDQPQHF
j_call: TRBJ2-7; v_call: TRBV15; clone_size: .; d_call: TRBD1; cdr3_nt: TGTGCCACCAGCAGAGGACAGGGGGTGCGCTACGAGCAGTACTTC; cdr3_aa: CATSRGQGVRYEQYF
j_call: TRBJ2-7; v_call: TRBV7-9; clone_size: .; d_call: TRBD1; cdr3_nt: TGTGCCAGCAGCTCAGGGGGAAATTTTTACGAGCAGTACTTC; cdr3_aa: CASSSGGNFYEQYF
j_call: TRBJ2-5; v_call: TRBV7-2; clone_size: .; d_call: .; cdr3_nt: TGTGCCAGCAGCTTAGGGGCAGGGGTTAGCCGAGAGACCCAGTACTTC; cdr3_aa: CASSLGAGVSRETQYF
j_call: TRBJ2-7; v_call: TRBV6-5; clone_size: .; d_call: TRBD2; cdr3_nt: TGTGCCAGCAGCGTAGCGGGGGTCGAGCAGTACTTC; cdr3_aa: CASSVAGVEQYF
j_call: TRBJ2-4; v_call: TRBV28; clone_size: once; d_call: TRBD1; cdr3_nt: TGTGCCAGCAGTCCACCGACAGGGGCCAAAAACATTCAGTACTTC; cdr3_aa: CASSPPTGAKNIQYF
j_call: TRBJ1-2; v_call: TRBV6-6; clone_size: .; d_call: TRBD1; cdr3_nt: TGTGCCAGCAGTACTAGACAGGGGAACTATGGCTACACCTTC; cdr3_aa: CASSTRQGNYGYTF
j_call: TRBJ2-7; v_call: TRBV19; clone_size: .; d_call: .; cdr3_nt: TGTGCCAGTAGTATAGTTCTCCCCTCCTACGAGCAGTACTTC; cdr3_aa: CASSIVLPSYEQYF
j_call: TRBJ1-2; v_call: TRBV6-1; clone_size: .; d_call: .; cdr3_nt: TGTGCCAGCAGTGAAACCCCCCCCAACGCGGGCTACACCTTC; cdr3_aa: CASSETPPNAGYTF
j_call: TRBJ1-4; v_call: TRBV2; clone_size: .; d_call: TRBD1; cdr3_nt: TGTGCCAGCACCACCGACAGGGAGCTACCAAAACTGTTTTTT; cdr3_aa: CASTTDRELPKLFF
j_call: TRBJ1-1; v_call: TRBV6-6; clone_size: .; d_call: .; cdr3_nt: TGTGCCAGCACCCAGGGGTTCCTGAACACTGAAGCTTTCTTT; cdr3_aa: CASTQGFLNTEAFF
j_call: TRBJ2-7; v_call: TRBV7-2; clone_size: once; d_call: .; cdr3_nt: TGTGCCAGCAGCCCGTACACCGGGGTACATCCCCAAATCTTC; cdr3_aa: CASSPYTGVHPQIF
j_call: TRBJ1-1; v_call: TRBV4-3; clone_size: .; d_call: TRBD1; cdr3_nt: TGCGCCAGCAGCCAGTTTCGGGACAGCCCGGGGGCTTTCTTT; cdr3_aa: CASSQFRDSPGAFF
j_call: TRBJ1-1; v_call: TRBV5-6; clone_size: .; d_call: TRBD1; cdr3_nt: TGTGCCAGCAGCTTGGGGACAGGGAGGAACACTGAAGCTTTCTTT; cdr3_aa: CASSLGTGRNTEAFF
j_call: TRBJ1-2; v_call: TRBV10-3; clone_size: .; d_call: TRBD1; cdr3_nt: TGTGCCATCAGTGGACAGGGCGGTCGCTACACCTTC; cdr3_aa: CAISGQGGRYTF
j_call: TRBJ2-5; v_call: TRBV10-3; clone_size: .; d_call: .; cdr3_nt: TGTGCCATCAGTGAGTCTATGGGGGGAGAGACCCAGTACTTC; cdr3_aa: CAISESMGGETQYF
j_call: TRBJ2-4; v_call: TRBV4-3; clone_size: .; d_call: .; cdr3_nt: TGCGCCAGCAGCCCAACCATGGGACAAATTCTAGCCAAAAACATTCAGTACTTC; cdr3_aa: CASSPTMGQILAKNIQYF
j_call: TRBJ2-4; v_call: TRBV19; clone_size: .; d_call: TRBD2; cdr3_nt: TGTGCCAGTAGTAAGGATGCTAGCGGGATTAAAAACATTCAGTACTTC; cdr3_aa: CASSKDASGIKNIQYF
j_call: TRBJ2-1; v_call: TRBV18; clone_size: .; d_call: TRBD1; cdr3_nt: TGTGCCAGCTCACCACCGGTGGGACAGGGGACCTACAATGAGCAGTTCTTC; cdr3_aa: CASSPPVGQGTYNEQFF
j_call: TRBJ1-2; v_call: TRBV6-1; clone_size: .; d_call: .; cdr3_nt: TGTGCCAGCAGTGAAGCGGGAGGGCCCGGCGGCTACACCTTC; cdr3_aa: CASSEAGGPGGYTF
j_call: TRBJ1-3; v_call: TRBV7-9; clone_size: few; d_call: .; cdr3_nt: TGTGCCAGCAGCTTTTGGACAGATCGAAACACCATATATTTT; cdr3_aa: CASSFWTDRNTIYF
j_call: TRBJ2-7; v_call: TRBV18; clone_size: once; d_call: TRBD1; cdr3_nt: TGTGCCAGCTCAAAACAGGGGGTGGGGAACTACGAGCAGTACTTC; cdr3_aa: CASSKQGVGNYEQYF
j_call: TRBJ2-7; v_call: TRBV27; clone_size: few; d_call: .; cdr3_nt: TGTGCCAGCAGGACTCCTTCTGCGGACTCCTACGAGCAGTACTTC; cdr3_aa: CASRTPSADSYEQYF
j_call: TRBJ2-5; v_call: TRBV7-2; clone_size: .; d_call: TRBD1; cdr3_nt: TGTGCCAGCAGCTTAAGGGTGATGACAGGGTCGGATCTAGAGACCCAGTACTTC; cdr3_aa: CASSLRVMTGSDLETQYF
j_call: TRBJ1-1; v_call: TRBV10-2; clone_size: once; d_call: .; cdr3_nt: TGCGCCAGCAGTGGGAACAGGGAAGGTACTGAAGCTTTCTTT; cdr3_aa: CASSGNREGTEAFF
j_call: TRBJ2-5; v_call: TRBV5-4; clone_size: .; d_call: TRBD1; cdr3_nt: TGTGCCAGCAGCTTGTACGCCGACAGGGTAGAGACCCAGTACTTC; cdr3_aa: CASSLYADRVETQYF
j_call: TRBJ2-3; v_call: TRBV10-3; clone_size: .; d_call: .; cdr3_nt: TGTGCCATCAGAAGCACAGATACGCAGTATTTT; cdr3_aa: CAIRSTDTQYF
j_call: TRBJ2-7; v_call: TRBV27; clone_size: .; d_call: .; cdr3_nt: TGTGCCAGCAGACCTTCGACAGTTTCCTACGAGCAGTACTTC; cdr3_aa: CASRPSTVSYEQYF
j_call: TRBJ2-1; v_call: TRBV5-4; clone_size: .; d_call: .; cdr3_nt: TGTGCCAGCAGCCCTGGTGGGGCTAGCTCCTACAATGAGCAGTTCTTC; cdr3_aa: CASSPGGASSYNEQFF
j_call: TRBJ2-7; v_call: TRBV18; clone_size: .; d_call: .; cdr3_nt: TGTGCCAGCTCACCGGTTCGAGGAGACAGAGGGTACTTC; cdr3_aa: CASSPVRGDRGYF
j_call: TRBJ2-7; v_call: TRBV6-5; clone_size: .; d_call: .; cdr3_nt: TGTGCCAGCGAAAGTCGGTTAAACTACGAGCAGTACTTC; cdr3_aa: CASESRLNYEQYF
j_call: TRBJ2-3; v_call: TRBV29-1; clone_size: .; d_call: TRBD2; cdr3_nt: TGCAGCGCTAATGAACTAGCGGGAGAGGGTACGCAGTATTTT; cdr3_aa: CSANELAGEGTQYF
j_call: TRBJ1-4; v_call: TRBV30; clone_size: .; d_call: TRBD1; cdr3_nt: TGTGCCTGGAGTGTACAGGGGCGGCCGGGGGCTAATGAAAAACTGTTTTTT; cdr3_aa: CAWSVQGRPGANEKLFF
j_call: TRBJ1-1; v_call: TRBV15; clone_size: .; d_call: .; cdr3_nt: TGTGCCACCAGCAGAGACCCGGGCGGATTCGACACTGAAGCTTTCTTT; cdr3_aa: CATSRDPGGFDTEAFF
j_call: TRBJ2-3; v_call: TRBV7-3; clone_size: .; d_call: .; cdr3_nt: TGTGCCAGCAGCTTAAGGCAGACTAGCACAGATACGCAGTATTTT; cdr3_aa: CASSLRQTSTDTQYF
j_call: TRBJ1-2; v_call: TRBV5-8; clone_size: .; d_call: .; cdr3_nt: TGTGCCAGCAGCTTGGTTGGCTACACCTTC; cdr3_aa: CASSLVGYTF
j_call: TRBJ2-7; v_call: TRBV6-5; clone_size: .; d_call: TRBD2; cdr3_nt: TGTGCCAGCAGTTACTTAGCGGGGATCTACGAGCAGTACTTC; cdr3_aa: CASSYLAGIYEQYF
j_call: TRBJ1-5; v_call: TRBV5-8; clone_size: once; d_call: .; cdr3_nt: TGTGCCAGCAGCCGGGATCAGCCCCAGCATTTT; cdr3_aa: CASSRDQPQHF
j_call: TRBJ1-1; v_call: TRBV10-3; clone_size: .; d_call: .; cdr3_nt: TGTGCCATCAGTGAGGGATATGAGGGCGCTGAAGCTTTCTTT; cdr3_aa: CAISEGYEGAEAFF
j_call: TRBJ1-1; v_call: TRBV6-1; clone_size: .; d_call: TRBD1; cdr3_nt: TGTGCCAGCAGTAGACAGGGGGCGCTTACTGAAGCTTTCTTT; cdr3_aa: CASSRQGALTEAFF
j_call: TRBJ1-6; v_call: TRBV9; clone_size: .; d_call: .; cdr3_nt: TGTGCCAGCAGCGTGTCAGGGGAATATAATTCACCCCTCCACTTT; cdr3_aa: CASSVSGEYNSPLHF
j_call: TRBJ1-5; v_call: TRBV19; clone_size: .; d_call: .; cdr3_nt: TGTGCCAGTAGTCTGGGGGGGCAGGGCAATCAGCCCCAGCATTTT; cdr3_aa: CASSLGGQGNQPQHF
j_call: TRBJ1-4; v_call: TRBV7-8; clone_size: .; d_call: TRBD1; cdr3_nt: TGTGCCAGCAGCTTATCTGCTTGGACAGGGAAAGTTGAAAAACTGTTTTTT; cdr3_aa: CASSLSAWTGKVEKLFF
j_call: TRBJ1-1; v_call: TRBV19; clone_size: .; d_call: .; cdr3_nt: TGTGCCAGTCTCGGTTTACTCAGGGCTGAAGCTTTCTTT; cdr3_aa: CASLGLLRAEAFF